This TCR beta chain was identified during a study of T cells in Graves' hyperthyroidism and ophthalmopathy. Background on the study: Upon initial diagnosis and before any treatment, peripheral blood was collected.

RNA transcripts were the template for amplifying TCR beta CDR3 regions. HTBI primers were used for first-round RT-PCR of the TCR CDR3. TCRdb reanalysed the multiplex PCR reads using MiXCR and keeps one entry per CDR3 protein. The sample lists 300,000 or so distinct CDR3 sequences, over 15% seen once, with 45% to 50% in the top ten. Clinical symptoms, serum thyroxine and TRAb, thyroid ultrasound and orbital computed tomography were used for the diagnoses. The PBMCs were taken from under 12 ml of fresh peripheral blood. In its sample, this clonotype was seen many times. Unmatched junction bases numbered 14, after V lost 3 bases and J lost 5 bases. Germline lookup yields CDR1 GTSNPN and CDR2 SVGIG (reference sequence). The CDR3 contains 16 residues.

The gene calls are TRBV30 and TRBJ2-5, with TRBD2 matching over 8 bases. This clonotype was obtained from a woman in her forties or fifties with Graves' hyperthyroidism. Sample: blood. The CDR3 spells CAWRVAFGGGWETQYF. In DNA, the CDR3 is TGTGCCTGGAGAGTCGCGTTCGGGGGGGGTTGGGAGACCCAGTACTTC.